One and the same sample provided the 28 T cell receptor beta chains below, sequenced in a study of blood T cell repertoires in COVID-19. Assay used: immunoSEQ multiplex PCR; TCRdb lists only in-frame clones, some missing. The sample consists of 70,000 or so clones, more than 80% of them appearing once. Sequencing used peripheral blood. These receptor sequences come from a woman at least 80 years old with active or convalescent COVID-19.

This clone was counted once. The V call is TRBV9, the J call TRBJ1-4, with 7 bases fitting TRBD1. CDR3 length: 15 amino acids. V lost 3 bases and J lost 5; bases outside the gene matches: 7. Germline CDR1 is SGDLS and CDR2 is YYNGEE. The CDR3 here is CASSGFSGGNEKLFF. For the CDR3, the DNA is TGTGCCAGCAGCGGGTTCTCAGGGGGAAATGAAAAACTGTTTTTT.

In nucleotides, the CDR3 is TGCGCCAGCTCCGATACTAGCGTGTCGACAGATACGCAGTATTTT. Its translation: CASSDTSVSTDTQYF. V usage is TRBV5-1 and J usage is TRBJ2-3; TRBD2 matches 7 bases. Germline V gene sequence: CDR1 SGHRS, CDR2 YFSETQ. This CDR3 is built from 15 residues. Trimming took 7 bases from V and 3 from J; bases not matched to a gene: 11.

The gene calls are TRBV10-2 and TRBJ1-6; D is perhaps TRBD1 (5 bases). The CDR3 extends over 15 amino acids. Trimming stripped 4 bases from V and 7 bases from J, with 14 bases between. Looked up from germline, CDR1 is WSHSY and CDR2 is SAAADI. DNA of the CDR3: TGCGCCAGCAGTGTGCCGGGGGGGACCAATTCACCCCTCCACTTT. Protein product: CASSVPGGTNSPLHF.

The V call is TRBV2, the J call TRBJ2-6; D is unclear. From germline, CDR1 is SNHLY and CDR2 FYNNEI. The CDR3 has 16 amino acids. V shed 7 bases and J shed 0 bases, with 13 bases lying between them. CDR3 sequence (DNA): TGTGCCAGCACCCCGCGGTCGTACTCTGGGGCCAACGTCCTGACTTTC. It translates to CASTPRSYSGANVLTF.

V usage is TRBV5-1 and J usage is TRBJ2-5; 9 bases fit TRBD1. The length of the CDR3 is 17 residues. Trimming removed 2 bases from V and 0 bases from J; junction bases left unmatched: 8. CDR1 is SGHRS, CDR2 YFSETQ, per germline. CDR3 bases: TGCGCCAGCAGCTTCGGACAGGGGCTTATCTACCAAGAGACCCAGTACTTC. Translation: CASSFGQGLIYQETQYF. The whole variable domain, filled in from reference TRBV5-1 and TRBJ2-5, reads KAGVTQTPRYLIKTRGQQVTLSCSPISGHRSVSWYQQTPGQGLQFLFEYFSETQRNKGNFPGRFSGRQFSNSRSEMNVSTLELGDSALYLCASSFGQGLIYQETQYFGPGTRLLVL.

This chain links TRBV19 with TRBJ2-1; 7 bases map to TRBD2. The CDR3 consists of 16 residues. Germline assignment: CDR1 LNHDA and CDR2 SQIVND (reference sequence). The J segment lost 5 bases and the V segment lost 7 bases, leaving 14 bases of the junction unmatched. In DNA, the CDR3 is TGTGCCAGTATGAAGGCGGGGGTTTTGGCCCACAATGAGCAGTTCTTC. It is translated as CASMKAGVLAHNEQFF.

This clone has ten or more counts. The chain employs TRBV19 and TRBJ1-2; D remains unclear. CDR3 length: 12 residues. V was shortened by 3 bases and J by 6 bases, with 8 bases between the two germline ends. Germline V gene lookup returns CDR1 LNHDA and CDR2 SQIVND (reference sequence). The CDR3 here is CASSMSFHGYTF. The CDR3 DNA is TGTGCCAGTAGTATGAGTTTTCATGGCTACACCTTC.

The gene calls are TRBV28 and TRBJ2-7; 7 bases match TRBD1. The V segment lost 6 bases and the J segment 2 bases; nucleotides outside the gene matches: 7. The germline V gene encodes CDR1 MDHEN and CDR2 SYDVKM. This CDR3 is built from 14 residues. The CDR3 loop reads CASSLDRDPYEQYF. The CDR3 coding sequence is TGTGCCAGCAGCCTAGACAGGGACCCCTACGAGCAGTACTTC.

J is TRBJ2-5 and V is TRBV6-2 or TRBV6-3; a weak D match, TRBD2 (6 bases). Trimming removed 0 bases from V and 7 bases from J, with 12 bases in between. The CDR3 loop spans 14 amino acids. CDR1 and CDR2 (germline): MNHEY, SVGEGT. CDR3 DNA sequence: TGTGCCAGCAGTTACTCGACCAAGGGAGGGACCCAGTACTTC. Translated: CASSYSTKGGTQYF.

The CDR3 DNA sequence: TGTGCCAGCAGGCCTACAGGGGTAGAGACCCAGTACTTC. It specifies CASRPTGVETQYF. The rearrangement joins TRBV6-5 to TRBJ2-5, with 7 bases that match TRBD1. V gave up 6 bases and J gave up 4 bases; unmatched junction bases: 5. CDR1 is MNHEY, CDR2 SVGAGI, per germline. The CDR3 is 13 amino acids.

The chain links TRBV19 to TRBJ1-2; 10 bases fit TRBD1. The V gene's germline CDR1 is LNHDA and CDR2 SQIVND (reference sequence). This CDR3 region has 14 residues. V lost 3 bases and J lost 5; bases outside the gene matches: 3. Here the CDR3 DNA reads TGTGCCAGTAGTATCCCGGGACAGGGGTATGGCTACACCTTC. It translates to CASSIPGQGYGYTF.

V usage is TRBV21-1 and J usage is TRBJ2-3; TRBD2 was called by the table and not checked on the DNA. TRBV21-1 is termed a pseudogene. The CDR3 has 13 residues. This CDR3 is CASSRRGTDTQYF. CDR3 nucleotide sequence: TGTGCCAGCAGCAGGAGGGGCACAGATACGCAGTATTTT.

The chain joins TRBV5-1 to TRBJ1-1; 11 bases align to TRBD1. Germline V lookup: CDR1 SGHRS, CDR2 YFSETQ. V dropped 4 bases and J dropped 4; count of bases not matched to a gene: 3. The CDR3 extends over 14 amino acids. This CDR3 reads CASSPGTGGTEAFF. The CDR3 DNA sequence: TGCGCCAGCAGCCCTGGGACAGGGGGCACTGAAGCTTTCTTT.

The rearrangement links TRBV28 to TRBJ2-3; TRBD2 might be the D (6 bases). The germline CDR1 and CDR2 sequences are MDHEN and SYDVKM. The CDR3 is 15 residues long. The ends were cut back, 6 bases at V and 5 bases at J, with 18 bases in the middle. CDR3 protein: CASSPQGRIEDTQYF. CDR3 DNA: TGTGCCAGCAGCCCCCAAGGGAGGATTGAAGATACGCAGTATTTT.

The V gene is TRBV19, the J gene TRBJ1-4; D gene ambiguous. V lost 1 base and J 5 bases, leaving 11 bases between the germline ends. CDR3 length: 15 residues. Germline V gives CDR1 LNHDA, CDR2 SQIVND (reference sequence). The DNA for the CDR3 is TGTGCCAGTAGTATAGGGGCGGGCCCAAATGAAAAACTGTTTTTT. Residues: CASSIGAGPNEKLFF.

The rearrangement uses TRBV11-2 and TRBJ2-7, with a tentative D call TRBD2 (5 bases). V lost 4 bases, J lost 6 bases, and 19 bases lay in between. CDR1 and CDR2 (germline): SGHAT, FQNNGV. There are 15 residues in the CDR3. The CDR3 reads CASSSTNTRLGEQYF. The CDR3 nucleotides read TGTGCCAGCAGCTCCACCAATACTAGGCTAGGCGAGCAGTACTTC.

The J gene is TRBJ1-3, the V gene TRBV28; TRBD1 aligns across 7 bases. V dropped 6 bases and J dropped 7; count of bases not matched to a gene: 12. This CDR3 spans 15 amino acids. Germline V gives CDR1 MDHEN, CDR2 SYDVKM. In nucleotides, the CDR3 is TGTGCCAGCAGATATGGAGGGGGCCGTAGGAACACCATATATTTT. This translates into CASRYGGGRRNTIYF.

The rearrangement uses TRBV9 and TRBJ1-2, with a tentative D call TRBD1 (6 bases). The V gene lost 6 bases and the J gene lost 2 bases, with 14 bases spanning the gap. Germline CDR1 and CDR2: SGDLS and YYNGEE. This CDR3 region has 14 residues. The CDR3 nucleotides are TGTGCCAGCAAGATCGGACAGCCAAACTATGGCTACACCTTC. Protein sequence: CASKIGQPNYGYTF.

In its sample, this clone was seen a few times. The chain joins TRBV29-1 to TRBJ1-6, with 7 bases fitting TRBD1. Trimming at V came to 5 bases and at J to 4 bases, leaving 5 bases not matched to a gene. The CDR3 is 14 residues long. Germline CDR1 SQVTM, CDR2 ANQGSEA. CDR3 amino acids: CSVYPGQYNSPLHF. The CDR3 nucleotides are TGCAGCGTTTACCCGGGACAGTATAATTCACCCCTCCACTTT.

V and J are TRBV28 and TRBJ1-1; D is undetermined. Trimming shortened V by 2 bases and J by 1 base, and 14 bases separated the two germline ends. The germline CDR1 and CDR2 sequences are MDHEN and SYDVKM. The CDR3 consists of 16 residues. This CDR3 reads CASSLRVGSPNTEAFF. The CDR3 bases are TGTGCCAGCAGTTTACGGGTTGGGTCTCCGAACACTGAAGCTTTCTTT.

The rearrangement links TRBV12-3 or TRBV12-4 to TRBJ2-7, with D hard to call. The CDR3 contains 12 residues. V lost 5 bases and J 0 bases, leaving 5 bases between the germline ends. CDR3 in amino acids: CASSRGSYEQYF. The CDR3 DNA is TGTGCCAGCAGTCGCGGCTCCTACGAGCAGTACTTC.

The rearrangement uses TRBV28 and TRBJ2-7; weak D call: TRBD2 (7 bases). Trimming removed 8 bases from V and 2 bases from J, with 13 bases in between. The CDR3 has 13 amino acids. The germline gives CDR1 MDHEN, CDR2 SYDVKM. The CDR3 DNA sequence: TGTGCCAGCCTGGGAGGGGGGACCTACGAGCAGTACTTC. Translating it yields CASLGGGTYEQYF.

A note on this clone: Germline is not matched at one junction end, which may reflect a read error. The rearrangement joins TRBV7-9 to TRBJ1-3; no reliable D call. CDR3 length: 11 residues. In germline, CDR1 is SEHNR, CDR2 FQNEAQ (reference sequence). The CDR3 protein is CASSSVNTIYF. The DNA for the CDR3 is TGTGCCAGCAGCTCTGTAAACACCATATATTTT.

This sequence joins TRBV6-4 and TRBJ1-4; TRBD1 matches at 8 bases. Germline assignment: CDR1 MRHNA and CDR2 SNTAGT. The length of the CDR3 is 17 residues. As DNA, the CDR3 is TGTGCACCCCCGGCCAGGGGGCACGGTTGTACTAATGAAAAACTGTTTTTT. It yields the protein CAPPARGHGCTNEKLFF.

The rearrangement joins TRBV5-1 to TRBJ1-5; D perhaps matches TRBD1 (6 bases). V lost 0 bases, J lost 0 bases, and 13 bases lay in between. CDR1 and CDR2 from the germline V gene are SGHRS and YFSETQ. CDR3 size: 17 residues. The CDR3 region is CASSLAPGHLSNQPQHF. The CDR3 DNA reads TGCGCCAGCAGCTTGGCCCCGGGACACCTTAGCAATCAGCCCCAGCATTTT.

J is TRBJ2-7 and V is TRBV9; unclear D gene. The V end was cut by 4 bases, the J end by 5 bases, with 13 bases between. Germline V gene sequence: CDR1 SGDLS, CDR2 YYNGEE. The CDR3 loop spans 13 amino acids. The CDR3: CASSRDWLDEQYF. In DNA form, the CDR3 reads TGTGCCAGCAGCAGAGACTGGCTCGACGAGCAGTACTTC. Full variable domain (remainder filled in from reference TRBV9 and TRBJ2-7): DSGVTQTPKHLITATGQRVTLRCSPRSGDLSVYWYQQSLDQGLQFLIQYYNGEERAKGNILERFSAQQFPDLHSELNLSSLELGDSALYFCASSRDWLDEQYFGPGTRLTVT.

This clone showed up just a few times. The CDR3 nucleotides are TGTGCCAGCAGCTTAGCGGGGGGGCAGATCGGCTACACCTTC. This codes for CASSLAGGQIGYTF. The J gene is TRBJ1-2, the V gene TRBV7-2; possible D gene TRBD1, 6 bases. V shed 0 bases and J shed 8 bases, with 13 bases lying between them. The CDR3 has 14 residues. Per the germline V gene, CDR1 is SGHTA and CDR2 is FQGNSA. The full variable domain, its missing parts supplied by reference TRBV7-2 and TRBJ1-2, is GAGVSQSPSNKVTEKGKDVELRCDPISGHTALYWYRQSLGQGLEFLIYFQGNSAPDKSGLPSDRFSAERTGGSVSTLTIQRTQQEDSAVYLCASSLAGGQIGYTFGSGTRLTVV.

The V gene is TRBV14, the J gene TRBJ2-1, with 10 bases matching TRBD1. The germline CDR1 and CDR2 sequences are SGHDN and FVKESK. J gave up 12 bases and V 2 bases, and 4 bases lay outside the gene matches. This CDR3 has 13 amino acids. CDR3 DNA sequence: TGTGCCAGCAGCCAATCAGGGACAGGGGCGCAGTTCTTC. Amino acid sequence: CASSQSGTGAQFF.